Listed below are T cell receptor beta chains from one sample, sequenced in a study of identical twins. TCRdb recomputed calls from the 5' RACE reads with MiXCR, one row per CDR3 protein. The table records 500,000 to 600,000 distinct CDR3 sequences, roughly a fifth of them present only once. This sample also appeared in a second study, on T cells expressing NK-cell markers.

Sample: CD4+ T cells sorted from blood. The receptors shown here come from a woman under 30 in good health. Each CDR3 is given with its conserved first and last residue. Each record gives: clone size, J gene, D gene, V gene, CDR3 DNA, CDR3 protein. D genes are given only for firm matches. Not every row has a clone size; where given, it reads once, few, many or a size class.

few TRBJ1-4 . TRBV29-1 TGCAGCGTTGACAGGGGTGAAAAACTGTTTTTT CSVDRGEKLFF
few TRBJ1-2 . TRBV20-1 TGCAGTGCTAGAGACGGGGACGGTTATGGCTACACCTTC CSARDGDGYGYTF
few TRBJ1-5 TRBD1 TRBV6-2/TRBV6-3 TGTGCCAGCACCAGAACGCAGGCAGGGGGGCCCCAGCATTTT CASTRTQAGGPQHF
few TRBJ1-2 TRBD1 TRBV15 TGTGCCACCAGCAGAGCTCGGGACAGGGATGGCTATGGCTACACCTTC CATSRARDRDGYGYTF
. TRBJ1-5 . TRBV4-3 TGCGCCAGCAGCCAAGTGGGTAGCAATCAGCCCCAGCATTTT CASSQVGSNQPQHF
few TRBJ2-1 TRBD2 TRBV5-8 TGTGCCAGCAGCTTGTGGCGGGGGGGTTTCAATGAGCAGTTCTTC CASSLWRGGFNEQFF
. TRBJ2-1 . TRBV7-2 TGTGCCAGCAGCTCAGCCGGGACGCTCCTCAATGAGCAGTTCTTC CASSSAGTLLNEQFF
few TRBJ2-1 TRBD1 TRBV6-1 TGTGCCAGCAGTCAGGGGGCGGGGAACAATGAGCAGTTCTTC CASSQGAGNNEQFF
. TRBJ1-4 TRBD1 TRBV10-3 TGTGCCATCAGTGAGACAGGGGATGAAAAACTGTTTTTT CAISETGDEKLFF
few TRBJ2-6 . TRBV10-3 TGTGCCATCAGTGAGGCATCTTCCTCTGGGGCCAACGTCCTGACTTTC CAISEASSSGANVLTF
. TRBJ2-1 . TRBV5-1 TGCGCCAGCAGCTTGGTGCGGGGCCGCTCCTACAATGAGCAGTTCTTC CASSLVRGRSYNEQFF
. TRBJ2-3 . TRBV6-5 TGTGCCAGCAGTTACTCGAGATTTTATACGCAGTATTTT CASSYSRFYTQYF
. TRBJ2-7 TRBD1 TRBV12-5 TGTGCTAGTGGTTCCGGACAGGGGAAGAGCGAGCAGTACTTC CASGSGQGKSEQYF
. TRBJ1-2 . TRBV11-2 TGTGCCAGCAGCTTAGAGGCGGGGAACTATGGCTACACCTTC CASSLEAGNYGYTF
. TRBJ1-1 . TRBV12-3/TRBV12-4 TGTGCCAGCAGTTTACGTCGGACGGGGGGTAACACTGAAGCTTTCTTT CASSLRRTGGNTEAFF
. TRBJ2-1 . TRBV6-1 TGTGCCAGCAGTAGGAACTACGACCACAATGAGCAGTTCTTC CASSRNYDHNEQFF
few TRBJ2-7 . TRBV6-2/TRBV6-3 TGTGCCAGCAGTTACACGCTTGGCCCCTTCTACGAGCAGTACTTC CASSYTLGPFYEQYF
. TRBJ2-7 TRBD2 TRBV20-1 TGCAGTGCTAGGGGCGGGGGGGCAAGTGACGAGCAGTACTTC CSARGGGASDEQYF
few TRBJ1-2 . TRBV29-1 TGCAGCGTTGATCGGCAGGGCTATGGCTACACCTTC CSVDRQGYGYTF
few TRBJ2-4 . TRBV20-1 TGCAGTGCTCTCCTTAGGCAAGACTCTCAGTACTTC CSALLRQDSQYF
many TRBJ2-3 TRBD2 TRBV29-1 TGCAGCGTTTGTGTAGCGGGAGGACCCACAGATACGCAGTATTTT CSVCVAGGPTDTQYF
. TRBJ2-7 TRBD2 TRBV5-4 TGTGCCAGCAGCTCCTGGACTAGCGGATCCTACGAGCAGTACTTC CASSSWTSGSYEQYF
. TRBJ1-1 TRBD1 TRBV20-1 TGCAGTGCTCCCGACAGGGTGGGGAACACTGAAGCTTTCTTT CSAPDRVGNTEAFF
few TRBJ2-7 . TRBV11-2 TGTGCCAGCAGCTTAACAGTGGCCTACGAGCAGTACTTC CASSLTVAYEQYF
. TRBJ2-1 . TRBV5-1 TGCGCCAGCTCGGCCGGGGGCATATCCTACAATGAGCAGTTCTTC CASSAGGISYNEQFF
many TRBJ2-3 . TRBV29-1 TGCAGCGTCGGCCAGCGGGTCGGCACAGATACGCAGTATTTT CSVGQRVGTDTQYF
many TRBJ2-5 . TRBV29-1 TGCAGCGTTGAAATGGGGAGCCAGACCCAGTACTTC CSVEMGSQTQYF
. TRBJ2-4 TRBD2 TRBV6-2/TRBV6-3 TGTGCCAGCAGGAGACTAGCGGGAGCGCAGAACATTCAGTACTTC CASRRLAGAQNIQYF
few TRBJ1-1 TRBD1 TRBV12-3/TRBV12-4 TGTGCCAGCATCCTGACAGGGGGCACTGAAGCTTTCTTT CASILTGGTEAFF
few TRBJ1-5 TRBD1 TRBV20-1 TGCAGTGCTAGGGGACAGGGGGATCAGCCCCAGCATTTT CSARGQGDQPQHF
few TRBJ2-7 . TRBV5-6 TGTGCCAGCAGCCGGGGCCAGGCTGCGTACGAGCAGTACTTC CASSRGQAAYEQYF
few TRBJ2-1 . TRBV20-1 TGCAGTGCTAGAAGCGTATCCCGGGACACCTACAATGAGCAGTTCTTC CSARSVSRDTYNEQFF
few TRBJ1-1 . TRBV20-1 TGCAGTGCTAGAGACTTTTCGGGGAACACTGAAGCTTTCTTT CSARDFSGNTEAFF
. TRBJ2-3 TRBD2 TRBV12-5 TGTGCTAGTGGTTTGGGACTAGCGCTAACAGATACGCAGTATTTT CASGLGLALTDTQYF
. TRBJ2-1 TRBD1 TRBV6-5 TGTGCCAGCAGTTACTCGTCTAGAGGGGGCTATGAGCAGTTCTTC CASSYSSRGGYEQFF
. TRBJ1-2 . TRBV19 TGTGCCAGTAGTATCCTAAGTAGGACGGGGCATGGCTACACCTTC CASSILSRTGHGYTF
. TRBJ2-1 TRBD2 TRBV3-1 TGTGCCAGCAGCCCAATAGCGGGAGGTCCTGAGAAAAGCTCCTACAATGAGCAGTTCTTC CASSPIAGGPEKSSYNEQFF
. TRBJ2-7 . TRBV9 TGTGCCAGCAGCACCGCCGGGACTTCCACCGAGCAGTACTTC CASSTAGTSTEQYF
. TRBJ2-1 TRBD2 TRBV20-1 TGCAGTGCTAGAGACCCGGGTCCTCCGGGAGGGAGAGAGCAGTTCTTC CSARDPGPPGGREQFF
. TRBJ1-2 . TRBV5-6 TGTGCCAGCAGCTTGGGGATCCCTTACTATGGCTACACCTTC CASSLGIPYYGYTF
few TRBJ2-7 . TRBV15 TGTGCCACCAGCAGAGATCGCAGTTCCGAGCAGTACTTC CATSRDRSSEQYF
few TRBJ2-5 . TRBV20-1 TGCAGTGTGGCGACAGGTCAAGAGACCCAGTACTTC CSVATGQETQYF
few TRBJ2-1 . TRBV12-3/TRBV12-4 TGTGCCAGCAGTTTATCAGGGTATGACAATGAGCAGTTCTTC CASSLSGYDNEQFF
few TRBJ2-7 . TRBV18 TGTGCCAGCTCAGATCGACATCGTTTGGCCTACGAGCAGTACTTC CASSDRHRLAYEQYF
few TRBJ2-1 . TRBV20-1 TGCAGTGCTAGAGATCAGTGGCCAGAGGACCATGAGCAGTTCTTC CSARDQWPEDHEQFF
few TRBJ1-3 . TRBV7-2 TGTGCCAGCAGCTTATCTGTTGGTTGGAACACCATATATTTT CASSLSVGWNTIYF
few TRBJ2-5 . TRBV15 TGTGCCACCAGCAGGGCTAGCGAGATCCAAGAGACCCAGTACTTC CATSRASEIQETQYF
. TRBJ1-1 . TRBV6-5 TGTGCCAGCAGTTACAGGGGATCGAACACTGAAGCTTTCTTT CASSYRGSNTEAFF
. TRBJ2-7 . TRBV3-1 TGTGCCAGCCGCCTTACTTACGAGCAGTACTTC CASRLTYEQYF
few TRBJ1-6 . TRBV12-3/TRBV12-4 TGTGCCAGCAGTTTGGGTCTACCCCTCCACTTT CASSLGLPLHF
few TRBJ2-2 TRBD1 TRBV9 TGTGCCAGCTCGACAGGGCCCTCAAACACCGGGGAGCTGTTTTTT CASSTGPSNTGELFF
. TRBJ1-3 . TRBV11-2 TGTGCCAGCAGCTCCGTGGCTGGAAACACCATATATTTT CASSSVAGNTIYF
. TRBJ2-4 . TRBV6-2/TRBV6-3 TGTGCCAGCAGTTACTCGAGGGGAGACATTCAGTACTTC CASSYSRGDIQYF
few TRBJ2-5 . TRBV21-1 TGTGCCAGCTTAGCGGGGGGAAAACAAGAGACCCAGTACTTC CASLAGGKQETQYF
. TRBJ2-2 TRBD2 TRBV20-1 TGCAGTGCGCACCTTAGCGGGAGTTTCACCGGGGAGCTGTTTTTT CSAHLSGSFTGELFF